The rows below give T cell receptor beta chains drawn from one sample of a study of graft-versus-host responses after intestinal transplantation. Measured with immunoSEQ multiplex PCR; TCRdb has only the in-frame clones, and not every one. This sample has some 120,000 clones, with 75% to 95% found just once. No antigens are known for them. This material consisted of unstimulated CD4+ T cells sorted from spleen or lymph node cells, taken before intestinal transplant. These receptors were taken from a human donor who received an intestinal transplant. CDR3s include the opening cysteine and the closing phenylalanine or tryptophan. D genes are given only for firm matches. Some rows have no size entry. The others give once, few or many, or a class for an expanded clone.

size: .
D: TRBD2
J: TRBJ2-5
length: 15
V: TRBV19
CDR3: CASSTLAGEVETQYF
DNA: TGTGCCAGTAGTACGTTAGCGGGAGAGGTAGAGACCCAGTACTTC

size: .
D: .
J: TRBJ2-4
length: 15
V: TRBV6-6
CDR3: CASSRPIGGDNIQYF
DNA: TGTGCCAGCAGTCGACCAATCGGGGGTGACAACATTCAGTACTTC

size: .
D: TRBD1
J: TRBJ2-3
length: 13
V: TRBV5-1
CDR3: CASSSGAQGAQYF
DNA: TGCGCCAGCAGCTCCGGGGCCCAGGGGGCGCAGTATTTT

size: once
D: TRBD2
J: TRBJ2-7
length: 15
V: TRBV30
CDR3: CAWSTPRGWSYEQYF
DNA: TGTGCCTGGAGTACCCCGCGGGGGTGGTCCTACGAGCAGTACTTC

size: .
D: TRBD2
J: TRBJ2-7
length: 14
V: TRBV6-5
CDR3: CASSQREGPYEQYF
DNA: TGTGCCAGCAGTCAGCGGGAGGGGCCCTACGAGCAGTACTTC

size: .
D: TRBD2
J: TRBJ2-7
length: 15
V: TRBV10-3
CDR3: CAISEGLAGTYEQYF
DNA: TGTGCCATCAGCGAGGGACTAGCGGGGACCTACGAGCAGTACTTC

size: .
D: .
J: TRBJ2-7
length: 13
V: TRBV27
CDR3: CASSLLPSYEQYF
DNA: TGTGCCAGCAGTTTACTACCTTCCTACGAGCAGTACTTC

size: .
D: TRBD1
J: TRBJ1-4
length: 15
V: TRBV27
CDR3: CASSPLRGANEKLFF
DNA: TGTGCCAGCTCCCCCCTCAGGGGGGCAAATGAAAAACTGTTTTTT

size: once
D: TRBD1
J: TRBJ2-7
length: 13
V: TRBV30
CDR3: CAWEKQGAYEQYF
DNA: TGTGCCTGGGAAAAACAGGGGGCCTACGAGCAGTACTTC

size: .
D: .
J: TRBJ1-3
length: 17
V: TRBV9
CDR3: CASSVGPGGGSGNTIYF
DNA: TGTGCCAGCAGCGTAGGGCCCGGGGGGGGATCAGGAAACACCATATATTTT

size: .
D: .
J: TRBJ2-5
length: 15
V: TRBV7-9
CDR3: CATGPARGSQETQYF
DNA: TGTGCCACTGGGCCGGCCAGGGGATCCCAAGAGACCCAGTACTTC

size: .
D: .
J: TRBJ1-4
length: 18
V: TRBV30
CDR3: CAWSVSVSRRATNEKLFF
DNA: TGTGCCTGGAGTGTATCTGTATCCCGGAGAGCAACTAATGAAAAACTGTTTTTT

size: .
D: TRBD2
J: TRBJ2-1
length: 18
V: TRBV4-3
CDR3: CASSQAPLLAGGYNEQFF
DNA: TGCGCCAGCAGCCAAGCCCCCCTACTAGCGGGGGGGTACAATGAGCAGTTCTTC

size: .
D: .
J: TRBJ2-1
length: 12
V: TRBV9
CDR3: CASSVQGGEQFF
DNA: TGTGCCAGCAGCGTACAAGGGGGAGAGCAGTTCTTC

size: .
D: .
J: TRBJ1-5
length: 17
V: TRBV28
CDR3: CASSPYLGGDGNQPQHF
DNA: TGTGCCAGCAGTCCTTACCTAGGAGGAGACGGCAATCAGCCCCAGCATTTT